This TCR beta chain was captured in a study of shared clonotypes between healthy human individuals. This table comes from immunoSEQ multiplex PCR, and its TCRdb copy is limited to in-frame clones, with some not included. The sample contains 850,000 to 1,100,000 clones, roughly 77% of which appear only once. Trimming took 2 bases from V and 3 from J, leaving 11 bases between them. Germline CDR1 is LGHNA and CDR2 is YNFKEQ. The CDR3 extends over 14 amino acids. All the donors were Caucasian adults who lived in Nashville, Tennessee. General observations from the study: It was anticipated that sequencing depth would influence how many clonotypes donors shared. In this cohort, only blood was sampled, and tissue repertoires likely differ. Clonotypes shared by all four sorted-subset donors had higher generation probabilities than non-shared clonotypes.

Of note for this clone: Its specificity is not known.

V is TRBV4-2 and J is TRBJ2-7, with D tentatively TRBD1 (5 bases). The source material was memory CD4+ T cells from PBMCs. The subset denotes: CD45RA-negative fraction. The origin of this receptor is a man in his late teens or twenties in good health. Some clones in this sample may be carry-over from other donors' samples. The CDR3 coding sequence is TGTGCCAGCAGCCAACTAGGTAGGGGCTACGAGCAGTACTTC. Amino acids: CASSQLGRGYEQYF.